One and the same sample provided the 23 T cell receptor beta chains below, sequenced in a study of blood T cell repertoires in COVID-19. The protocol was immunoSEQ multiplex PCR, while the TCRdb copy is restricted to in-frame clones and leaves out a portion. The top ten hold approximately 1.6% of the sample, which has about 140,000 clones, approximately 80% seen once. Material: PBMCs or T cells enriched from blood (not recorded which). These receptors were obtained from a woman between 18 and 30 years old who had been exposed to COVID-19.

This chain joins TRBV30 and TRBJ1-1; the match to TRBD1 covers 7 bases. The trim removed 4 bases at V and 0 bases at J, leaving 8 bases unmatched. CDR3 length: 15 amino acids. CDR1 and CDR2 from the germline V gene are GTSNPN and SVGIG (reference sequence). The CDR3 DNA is TGTGCCTGGACCCGACAGGGTACCATGAACACTGAAGCTTTCTTT. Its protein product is CAWTRQGTMNTEAFF.

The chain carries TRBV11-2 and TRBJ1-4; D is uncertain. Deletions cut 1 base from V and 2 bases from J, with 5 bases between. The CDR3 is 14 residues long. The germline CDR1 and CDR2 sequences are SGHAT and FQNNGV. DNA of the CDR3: TGTGCCAGCAGCTTAGCACAGACTAATGAAAAACTGTTTTTT. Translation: CASSLAQTNEKLFF.

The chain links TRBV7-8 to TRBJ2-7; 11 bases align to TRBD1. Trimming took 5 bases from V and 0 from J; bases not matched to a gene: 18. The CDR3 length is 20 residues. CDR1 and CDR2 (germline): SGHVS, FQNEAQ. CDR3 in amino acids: CASSRRTGGYLSPHSYEQYF. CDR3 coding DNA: TGTGCCAGCAGCCGACGGACAGGGGGCTACCTATCCCCTCACTCCTACGAGCAGTACTTC.

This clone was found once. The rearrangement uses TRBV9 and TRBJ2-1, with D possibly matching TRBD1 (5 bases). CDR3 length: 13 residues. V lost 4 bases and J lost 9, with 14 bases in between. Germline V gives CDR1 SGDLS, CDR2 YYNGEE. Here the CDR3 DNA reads TGTGCCAGCAGCTCCCGCCCCACAGGTGAGCAGTTCTTC. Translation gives CASSSRPTGEQFF.

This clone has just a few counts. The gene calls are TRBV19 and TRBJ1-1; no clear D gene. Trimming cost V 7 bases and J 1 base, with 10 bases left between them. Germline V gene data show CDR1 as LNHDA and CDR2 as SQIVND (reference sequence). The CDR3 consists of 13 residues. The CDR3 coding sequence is TGTGCCAGTAAATGGGCCGGGAACACTGAAGCTTTCTTT. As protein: CASKWAGNTEAFF.

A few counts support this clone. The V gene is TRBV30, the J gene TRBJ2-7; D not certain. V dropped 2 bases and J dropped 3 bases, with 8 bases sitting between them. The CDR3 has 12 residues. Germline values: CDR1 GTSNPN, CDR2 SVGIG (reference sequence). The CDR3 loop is CAWSPQIYEQYF. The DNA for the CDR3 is TGTGCCTGGAGTCCACAGATCTACGAGCAGTACTTC.

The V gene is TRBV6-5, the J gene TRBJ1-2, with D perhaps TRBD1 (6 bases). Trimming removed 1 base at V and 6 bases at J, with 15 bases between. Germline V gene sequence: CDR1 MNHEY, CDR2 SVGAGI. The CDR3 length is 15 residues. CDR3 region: CASSYFRGGGDGYTF. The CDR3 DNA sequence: TGTGCCAGCAGTTACTTTAGGGGGGGAGGGGATGGCTACACCTTC.

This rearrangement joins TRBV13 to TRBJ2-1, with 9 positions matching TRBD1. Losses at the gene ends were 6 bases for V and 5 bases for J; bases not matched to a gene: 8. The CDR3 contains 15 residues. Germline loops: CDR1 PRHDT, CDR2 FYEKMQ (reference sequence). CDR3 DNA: TGTGCCAGCAGGGCTCCCGGGACAGGGAACAATGAGCAGTTCTTC. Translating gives CASRAPGTGNNEQFF.

DNA for the CDR3: TGTGCCAGCAGTTACAGGGGTGGACTAGCGGGTTCACCCTCCTACAATGAGCAGTTCTTC. This gives the protein CASSYRGGLAGSPSYNEQFF. The chain joins TRBV27 to TRBJ2-1; TRBD2 agrees at 11 bases. Germline V gives CDR1 MNHEY, CDR2 SMNVEV (reference sequence). The CDR3 spans 20 residues. Trimming took 4 bases from V and 0 from J; bases not matched to a gene: 14.

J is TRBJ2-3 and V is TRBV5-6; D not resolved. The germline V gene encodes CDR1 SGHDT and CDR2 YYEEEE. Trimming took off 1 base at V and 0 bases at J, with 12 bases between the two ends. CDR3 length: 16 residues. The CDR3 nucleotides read TGTGCCAGCAGCTTGTATTCTAGTCGGAGCACAGATACGCAGTATTTT. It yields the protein CASSLYSSRSTDTQYF.

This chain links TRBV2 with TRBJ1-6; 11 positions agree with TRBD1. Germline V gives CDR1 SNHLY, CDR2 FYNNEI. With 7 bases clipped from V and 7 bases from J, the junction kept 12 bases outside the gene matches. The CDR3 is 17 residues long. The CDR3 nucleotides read TGTGCCAGCACCCATACTCCCGGGACAGGGGGAAATTCACCCCTCCACTTT. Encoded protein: CASTHTPGTGGNSPLHF.

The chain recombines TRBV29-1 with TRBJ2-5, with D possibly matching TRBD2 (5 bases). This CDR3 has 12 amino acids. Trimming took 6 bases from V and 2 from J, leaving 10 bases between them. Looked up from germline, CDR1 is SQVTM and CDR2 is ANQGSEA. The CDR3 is CSVDTGQETQYF. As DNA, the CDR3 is TGCAGCGTAGACACGGGGCAAGAGACCCAGTACTTC.

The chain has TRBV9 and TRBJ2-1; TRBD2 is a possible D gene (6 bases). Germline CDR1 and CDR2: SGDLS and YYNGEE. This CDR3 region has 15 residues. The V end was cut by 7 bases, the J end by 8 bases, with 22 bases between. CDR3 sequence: CASCRGALGSDEQFF. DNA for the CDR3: TGTGCCAGCTGTCGTGGGGCCCTCGGGAGCGATGAGCAGTTCTTC. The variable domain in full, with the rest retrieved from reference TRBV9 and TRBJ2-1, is DSGVTQTPKHLITATGQRVTLRCSPRSGDLSVYWYQQSLDQGLQFLIQYYNGEERAKGNILERFSAQQFPDLHSELNLSSLELGDSALYFCASCRGALGSDEQFFGPGTRLTVL.

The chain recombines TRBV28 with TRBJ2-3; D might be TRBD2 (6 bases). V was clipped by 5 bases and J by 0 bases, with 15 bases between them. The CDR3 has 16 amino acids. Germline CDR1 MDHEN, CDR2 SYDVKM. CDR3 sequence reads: CASSAPGTQSTDTQYF. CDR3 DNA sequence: TGTGCCAGCAGTGCCCCGGGGACTCAGAGCACAGATACGCAGTATTTT.

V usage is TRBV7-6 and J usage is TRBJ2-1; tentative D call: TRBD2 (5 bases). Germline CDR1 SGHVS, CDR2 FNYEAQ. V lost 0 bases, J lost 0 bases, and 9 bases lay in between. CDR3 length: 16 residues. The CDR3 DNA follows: TGTGCCAGCAGCTTAGCCCTAGCTATCTCCTACAATGAGCAGTTCTTC. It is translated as CASSLALAISYNEQFF.

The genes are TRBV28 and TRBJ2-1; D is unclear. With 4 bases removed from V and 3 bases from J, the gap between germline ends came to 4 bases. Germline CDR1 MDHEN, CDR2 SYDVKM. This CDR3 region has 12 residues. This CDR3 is CASSSVYNEQFF. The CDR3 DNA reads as TGTGCCAGCAGTTCGGTCTACAATGAGCAGTTCTTC.

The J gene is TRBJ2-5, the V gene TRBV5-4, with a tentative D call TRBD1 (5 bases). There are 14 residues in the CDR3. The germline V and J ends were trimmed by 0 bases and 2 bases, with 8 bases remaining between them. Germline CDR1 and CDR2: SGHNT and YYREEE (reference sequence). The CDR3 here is CASSLEGLQETQYF. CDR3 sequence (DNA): TGTGCCAGCAGCTTGGAGGGGTTGCAAGAGACCCAGTACTTC.

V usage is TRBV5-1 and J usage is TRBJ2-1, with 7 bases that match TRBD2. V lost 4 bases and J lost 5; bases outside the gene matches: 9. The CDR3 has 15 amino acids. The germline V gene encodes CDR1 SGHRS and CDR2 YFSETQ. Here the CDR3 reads CASSTDLAVDNEQFF. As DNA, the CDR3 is TGCGCCAGCAGCACGGACCTAGCGGTGGACAATGAGCAGTTCTTC.

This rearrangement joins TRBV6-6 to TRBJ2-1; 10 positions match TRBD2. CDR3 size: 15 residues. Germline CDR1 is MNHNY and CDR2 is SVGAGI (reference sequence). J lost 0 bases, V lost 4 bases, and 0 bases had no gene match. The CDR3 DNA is TGTGCCAGCAGTTCTAGCGGGAGCTCCTACAATGAGCAGTTCTTC. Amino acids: CASSSSGSSYNEQFF.

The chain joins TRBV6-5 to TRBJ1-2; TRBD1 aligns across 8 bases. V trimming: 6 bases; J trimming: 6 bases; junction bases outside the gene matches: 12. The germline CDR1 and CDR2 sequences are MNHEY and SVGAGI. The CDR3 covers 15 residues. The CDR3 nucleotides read TGTGCCAGCAGCACCCCCGGACAGGGAGGGAATGGCTACACCTTC. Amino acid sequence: CASSTPGQGGNGYTF.

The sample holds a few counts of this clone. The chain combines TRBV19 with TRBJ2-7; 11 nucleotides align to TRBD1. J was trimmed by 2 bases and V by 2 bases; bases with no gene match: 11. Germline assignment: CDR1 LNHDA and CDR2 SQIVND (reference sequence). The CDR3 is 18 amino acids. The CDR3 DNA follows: TGTGCCAGTAGTATACGTGAGACCGGGACAGGGGGTCCCTACGAGCAGTACTTC. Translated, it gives CASSIRETGTGGPYEQYF.

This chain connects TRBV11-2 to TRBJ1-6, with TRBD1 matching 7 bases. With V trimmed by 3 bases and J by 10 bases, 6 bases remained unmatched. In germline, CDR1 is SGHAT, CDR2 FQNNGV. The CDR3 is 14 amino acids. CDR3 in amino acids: CASSLVRGNSPLHF. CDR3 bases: TGTGCCAGCAGCTTGGTCAGGGGGAACTCACCCCTCCACTTT.

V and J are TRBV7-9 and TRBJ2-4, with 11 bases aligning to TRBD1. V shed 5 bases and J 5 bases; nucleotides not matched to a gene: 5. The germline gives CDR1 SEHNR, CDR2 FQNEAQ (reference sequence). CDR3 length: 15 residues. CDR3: CASSIWGQGENIQYF. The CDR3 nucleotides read TGTGCCAGCAGCATATGGGGACAGGGGGAAAACATTCAGTACTTC.